Below are 5 T cell receptor beta chains sequenced from a single sample in a study of beta chain features in type 1 diabetes listed by TCRdb under 2018. Libraries were prepared through the immunoSEQ multiplex PCR assay. All of the isolated RNA was reverse transcribed with the High Capacity cDNA Reverse Transcription Kit, so expressed TCRB transcripts were sequenced. TCRdb stores this immuneACCESS table with in-frame sequences only. Part of the clones is absent; in the studies checked, under half of the shortfall reflects unresolved V genes, and no reason is known for the rest. In all, the sample holds roughly 400,000 clones, and about 16% of those were seen once. The biggest ten clones account for approximately 0.02% of the sample. What was sequenced was naive CD4+ T cells from blood. The sample's cell subset or site label is to be understood as: true naive CD4+ T cells. The receptor set was obtained from a young woman in good health.

The CDR3 region is CASSPLGLATNEQFF. The CDR3 DNA reads TGTGCCAGCTCACCACTCGGACTAGCAACCAATGAGCAGTTCTTC. This chain uses TRBV18 with TRBJ2-1; 8 bases are a match to TRBD2. Germline loops: CDR1 KGHSH, CDR2 LQKENI. Trimming cost V 1 base and J 6 bases; bases outside gene matches: 5. CDR3 size: 15 residues. The full variable domain, its missing parts supplied by reference TRBV18 and TRBJ2-1, is NAGVMQNPRHLVRRRGQEARLRCSPMKGHSHVYWYRQLPEEGLKFMVYLQKENIIDESGMPKERFSAEFPKEGPSILRIQQVVRGDSAAYFCASSPLGLATNEQFFGPGTRLTVL.

This chain joins TRBV6-5 and TRBJ1-1; TRBD1 is a possible D gene (5 bases). The CDR3 consists of 15 residues. Per the germline V gene, CDR1 is MNHEY and CDR2 is SVGAGI. V lost 6 bases to trimming and J lost 1 base, with 15 bases between them. The DNA for the CDR3 is TGTGCCAGCAGCCCCCCGCGGGGGAGGAACACTGAAGCTTTCTTT. Its protein is CASSPPRGRNTEAFF.

The chain has TRBV5-1 and TRBJ2-2, with 10 bases lining up with TRBD2. Trimming removed 0 bases from V and 4 bases from J; junction bases left unmatched: 3. The CDR3 runs to 16 residues. Germline V CDR1 and CDR2: SGHRS, YFSETQ. This chain's CDR3 is CASSLGLAGVTGELFF. CDR3 DNA sequence: TGCGCCAGCAGCTTGGGCCTAGCGGGAGTCACCGGGGAGCTGTTTTTT.

The gene calls are TRBV28 and TRBJ1-5; tentative D call: TRBD1 (6 bases). Germline V lookup: CDR1 MDHEN, CDR2 SYDVKM. The CDR3 loop spans 13 amino acids. V was clipped by 6 bases and J by 7 bases, with 13 bases between them. The CDR3 bases are TGTGCCAGCAGAGGACAGCTAGGGCAGCCCCAGCATTTT. Translation gives CASRGQLGQPQHF.

This clone turned up a few times. The V gene is TRBV19, the J gene TRBJ1-1, with a possible D match to TRBD1 (5 bases). The germline V gene encodes CDR1 LNHDA and CDR2 SQIVND (reference sequence). This CDR3 contains 13 residues. V was cut by 10 bases and J by 7 bases, with 19 bases left in between. CDR3 nucleotide sequence: TGTGCCACCAATAAGACCAAGACAGTTGAAGCTTTCTTT. Protein product: CATNKTKTVEAFF.